This TCR beta chain was captured by sequencing in a study of T cell repertoires in cytomegalovirus infection. As for the study in general: CMV epitopes, recently identified HLA-C-restricted and well-studied HLA-B-restricted, were used. Based on public TCR beta signatures, there were indications of CMV infection and of a matching HLA type. Findings of the study overall: Carriers of CMV and the relevant HLA type were discriminated by public TCR beta frequency. HLA-C-restricted, CMV-specific TCR beta clonotypes were dominant ex vivo.

Worth noting for this clonotype: The antigen remains undetermined.

In TCRdb, the reads were re-called with MiXCR into one record per CDR3 protein. The sample holds about 770,000 distinct CDR3 sequences, just under 30% seen once. The receptor comes from a human donor in good health (CMV status not recorded). Some clones in this sample may be carry-over from other donors' samples. The sequenced sample was cultured CD8+ T cells from PBMCs, obtained from culture after CMV antigen stimulation.

The CDR3 protein is CASSILRDRVREQYF. DNA for the CDR3: TGTGCCAGTAGTATACTTCGGGACAGGGTCCGCGAGCAGTACTTC. This sequence joins TRBV19 and TRBJ2-7; 9 nucleotides align to TRBD1. The J segment lost 6 bases and the V segment lost 2 bases, leaving 8 bases of the junction unmatched. This CDR3 has 15 amino acids. CDR1 and CDR2 (germline): LNHDA, SQIVND (reference sequence).